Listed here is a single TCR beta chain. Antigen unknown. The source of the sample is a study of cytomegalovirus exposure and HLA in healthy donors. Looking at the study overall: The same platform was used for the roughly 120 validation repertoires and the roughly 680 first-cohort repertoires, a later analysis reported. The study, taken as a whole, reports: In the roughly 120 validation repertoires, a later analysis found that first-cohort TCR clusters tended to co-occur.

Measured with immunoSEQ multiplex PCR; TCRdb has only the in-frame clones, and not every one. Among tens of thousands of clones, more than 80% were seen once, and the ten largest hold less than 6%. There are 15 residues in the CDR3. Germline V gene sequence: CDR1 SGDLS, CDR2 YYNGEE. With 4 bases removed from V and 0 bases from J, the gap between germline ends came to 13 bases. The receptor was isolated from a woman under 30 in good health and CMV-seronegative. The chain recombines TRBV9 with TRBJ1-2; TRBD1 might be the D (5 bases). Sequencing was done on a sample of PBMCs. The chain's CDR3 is CASSQGLGANYGYTF. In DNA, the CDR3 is TGTGCCAGCAGCCAGGGACTGGGGGCTAACTATGGCTACACCTTC.